This T cell receptor beta chain appears in the sequencing data of a study of blood T cells in healthy people across ages. Primers used in a second PCR of roughly 6 to 11 cycles were a sample-barcoded 5' primer and a J-beta primer mix. TCRdb itself ran the 5' RACE reads through MiXCR, one entry per CDR3 protein. The profile shows around 2 million distinct CDR3 sequences, roughly two fifths of them singletons. The CDR3 runs to 14 residues. V was shortened by 5 bases and J by 8 bases, with 15 bases between the two germline ends. CDR1 and CDR2 from the germline V gene are LGHDT and YNNKEL (reference sequence). It was around 10 milliliters of peripheral blood that were drawn from each donor.

Material: blood. The V gene is TRBV3-1, the J gene TRBJ1-4, with D tentatively TRBD1 (5 bases). The sequence was obtained from a human donor in good health. The CDR3 DNA reads as TGTGCCAGCAGCGTCCGGGACGGCTGGGAAAAACTGTTTTTT. Its protein is CASSVRDGWEKLFF.